This TCR beta chain was documented in a study of blood T cells in healthy people across ages. Study-level findings and limits: No one knew whether donors had CMV, which possibly confounded expanded clonotype changes.

Primed by a sample-barcoded 5' primer and a J-beta primer mix, a second PCR proceeded for about 7 to 11 cycles. Each cDNA molecule received a tag from a template-switch adaptor that had 12 random nucleotides. TCRdb reanalysed the 5' RACE reads using MiXCR and keeps one entry per CDR3 protein. The table includes fewer than 1.5 million distinct CDR3 sequences, about 43% detected once. Aged about 6 to 95, donors were systemically healthy Caucasians from Russia. Collection of 9 to 10 milliliters of peripheral blood was performed for each donor. Comments on this clonotype: Its target is not known.

The TCR was taken from a young woman in good health. Sequencing was performed on blood.

This chain's CDR3 is CASSLGTKGEYF. The CDR3 nucleotides are TGTGCCAGCAGCTTAGGGACAAAGGGAGAGTACTTC. The V call is TRBV7-9, the J call TRBJ2-5; either TRBD1 or TRBD2 may fit D (5 bases each). Trimming removed 1 base at V and 12 bases at J, with 12 bases between. The CDR3 totals 12 residues. CDR1 and CDR2 (germline): SEHNR, FQNEAQ (reference sequence). The full variable domain, in which reference TRBV7-9 and TRBJ2-5 provide the parts outside the CDR3, is DTGVSQNPRHKITKRGQNVTFRCDPISEHNRLYWYRQTLGQGPEFLTYFQNEAQLEKSRLLSDRFSAERPKGSFSTLEIQRTEQGDSAMYLCASSLGTKGEYFGPGTRLLVL.